The 18 T cell receptor beta chains below all came from one sample that was sequenced in a study of beta chain features in type 1 diabetes. Study findings and constraints: Moderate yet significant TCRB CDR3 shortening was seen in Type 1 diabetes patients in all four CD4+ subsets.

For these receptors, no antigen is known. Expressed TCRB transcripts were sequenced, since all the RNA that had been isolated was reverse transcribed. The repertoire was sequenced with immunoSEQ multiplex PCR; TCRdb's copy has only in-frame clones and lacks some. The sample lists 250,000 to 300,000 clones; approximately 15% were seen once. Sequenced: naive CD4+ T cells from blood. Source of these receptors: a man aged 25 to 40 with type 1 diabetes.

The chain has TRBV11-3 and TRBJ2-3; 13 bases agree with TRBD2. V shed 5 bases, J shed 5 bases, and the junction held 7 bases outside the gene matches. Per germline, CDR1 SGHNT and CDR2 YENEEA. CDR3 length: 16 residues. CDR3 amino acids: CASSPGLAGALDTQYF. The CDR3 coding sequence is TGTGCCAGCAGCCCAGGACTAGCGGGAGCGTTAGATACGCAGTATTTT.

The chain employs TRBV6-6 and TRBJ2-7, with 8 bases matching TRBD2. The germline V gene has CDR1 MNHNY and CDR2 SVGAGI (reference sequence). Trimming at V came to 2 bases and at J to 0 bases, leaving 3 bases not matched to a gene. This CDR3 has 15 residues. The CDR3 loop reads CASSYAGTSSYEQYF. In DNA form, the CDR3 reads TGTGCCAGCAGTTACGCGGGGACTAGCTCCTACGAGCAGTACTTC.

Turning to this clone: This specimen includes other DNA sequences encoding the same CDR3. This rearrangement joins TRBV18 to TRBJ1-1, with D hard to call. Germline lookup yields CDR1 KGHSH and CDR2 LQKENI. Trimming shortened V by 2 bases and J by 1 base, and 5 bases separated the two germline ends. The CDR3 is 13 amino acids. The CDR3 loop reads CASSPGENTEAFF. The CDR3 DNA is TGTGCCAGCTCACCAGGAGAGAACACTGAAGCTTTCTTT.

This clone appeared a few times. The chain joins TRBV28 to TRBJ2-5; a possible D gene is TRBD1 (6 bases). V was cut by 6 bases and J by 5 bases, with 10 bases left in between. Germline V lookup: CDR1 MDHEN, CDR2 SYDVKM. The CDR3 runs to 12 residues. The CDR3 DNA reads as TGTGCCAGCAGACAGGGTCTGGAGACCCAGTACTTC. It is translated as CASRQGLETQYF.

This clone has only a few counts. Written as DNA, the CDR3 is TGTGCCAGCAGTTTACTGGGAACTAGCGGGAGTGAAGAGACCCAGTACTTC. Translation: CASSLLGTSGSEETQYF. The chain joins TRBV28 to TRBJ2-5; 11 positions match TRBD2. V lost 2 bases to trimming and J lost 3 bases; unmatched junction nucleotides: 8. Germline V gene lookup returns CDR1 MDHEN and CDR2 SYDVKM. The length of the CDR3 is 17 residues.

This clone was recorded a few times. This sequence joins TRBV10-3 and TRBJ2-1; 9 bases match TRBD1. The V gene end was trimmed by 2 bases and the J gene end by 4 bases; junction bases not matched to a gene: 6. The CDR3 length is 16 residues. CDR1 and CDR2 from the germline V gene are ENHRY and SYGVKD. This chain's CDR3 is CAISEGTGRKYNEQFF. The DNA of the CDR3 is TGTGCCATCAGTGAGGGGACAGGGAGGAAGTACAATGAGCAGTTCTTC.

This clone was found a few times. The chain has TRBV18 and TRBJ2-7, with 10 bases fitting TRBD2. The germline V gene encodes CDR1 KGHSH and CDR2 LQKENI. With V trimmed by 3 bases and J by 5 bases, 10 bases remained unmatched. The CDR3 spans 16 residues. The CDR3 DNA follows: TGTGCCAGCTCACCGCCCTCCTCTAGCGGGAGTAACGAGCAGTACTTC. Its translation is CASSPPSSSGSNEQYF. The full variable domain, with the rest looked up from reference TRBV18 and TRBJ2-7, is NAGVMQNPRHLVRRRGQEARLRCSPMKGHSHVYWYRQLPEEGLKFMVYLQKENIIDESGMPKERFSAEFPKEGPSILRIQQVVRGDSAAYFCASSPPSSSGSNEQYFGPGTRLTVT.

This clone was seen once. J is TRBJ2-7 and V is TRBV6-5; 8 bases map to TRBD1. J was trimmed by 0 bases and V by 5 bases; bases with no gene match: 3. The CDR3 sequence is 14 residues long. CDR1 is MNHEY, CDR2 SVGAGI, per germline. The CDR3: CASSDRGTSYEQYF. CDR3 coding DNA: TGTGCCAGCAGTGACAGGGGTACCTCCTACGAGCAGTACTTC.

This clone was counted between two and nine times. The chain is built from TRBV28 and TRBJ2-5; D may be TRBD2 (5 bases). The CDR3 contains 15 residues. Germline V gene sequence: CDR1 MDHEN, CDR2 SYDVKM. Trimming pared 3 bases from V and 2 bases from J, leaving 13 bases between. The CDR3 region has the DNA TGTGCCAGCAGTTTCGAGGGAATAGTTCAAGAGACCCAGTACTTC. It is translated as CASSFEGIVQETQYF.

The rearrangement joins TRBV27 to TRBJ2-1; 13 nucleotides match TRBD2. V trimming: 5 bases; J trimming: 4 bases; junction bases outside the gene matches: 8. The CDR3 sequence is 17 residues long. Germline-derived CDR1 and CDR2 are MNHEY and SMNVEV (reference sequence). CDR3 protein: CASSRTGLAGPYNEQFF. CDR3 sequence (DNA): TGTGCCAGCAGTCGTACGGGACTAGCGGGACCTTACAATGAGCAGTTCTTC.

The chain employs TRBV15 and TRBJ2-7; maybe TRBD1 (6 bases). The CDR3 spans 13 residues. CDR1 and CDR2 (germline): LNHNV, YYDKDF (reference sequence). Trimming removed 5 bases from V and 4 bases from J, with 12 bases in between. CDR3 region: CATSLQGGYEQYF. CDR3 nucleotides: TGTGCCACCAGCTTACAGGGTGGGTACGAGCAGTACTTC.

This clone was seen a handful of times. This sequence joins TRBV9 and TRBJ1-5; D perhaps matches TRBD1 (5 bases). The V end lost 0 bases, the J end lost 1 base, and 5 bases lay between the germline ends. This CDR3 is 14 amino acids long. The germline V gene encodes CDR1 SGDLS and CDR2 YYNGEE. The CDR3: CASSVEGSNQPQHF. CDR3 bases: TGTGCCAGCAGCGTAGAGGGGAGCAATCAGCCCCAGCATTTT.

V and J are TRBV6-5 and TRBJ2-2; maybe TRBD2 (6 bases). Germline CDR1 MNHEY, CDR2 SVGAGI. The germline V and J ends were trimmed by 10 bases and 2 bases, with 11 bases remaining between them. The CDR3 is made up of 13 amino acids. The CDR3 sequence is CATFSGNTGELFF. DNA for the CDR3: TGTGCCACGTTTAGCGGAAACACCGGGGAGCTGTTTTTT.

V is TRBV29-1 and J is TRBJ2-7; TRBD2 agrees at 7 bases. Germline assignment: CDR1 SQVTM and CDR2 ANQGSEA. The CDR3 consists of 15 residues. The trim removed 5 bases at V and 1 base at J, leaving 11 bases unmatched. The CDR3 here is CSVSYGRKLSYEQYF. The CDR3 DNA is TGCAGCGTTTCATACGGGAGGAAGTTATCCTACGAGCAGTACTTC.

This chain connects TRBV7-3 to TRBJ2-3, with D perhaps matching TRBD2 (5 bases). The germline gives CDR1 SGHTA, CDR2 FQGTGA. The CDR3 length is 16 residues. Trimming removed 2 bases from V and 0 bases from J, with 12 bases in between. The CDR3 sequence: CASSLHGGSSTDTQYF. The CDR3 nucleotides read TGTGCCAGCAGCTTACACGGAGGAAGTAGCACAGATACGCAGTATTTT.

V and J are TRBV19 and TRBJ1-1, with 12 bases identical to TRBD1. V shed 4 bases, J shed 4 bases, and the junction held 10 bases outside the gene matches. The CDR3 totals 17 residues. CDR1 and CDR2 (germline): LNHDA, SQIVND (reference sequence). The CDR3 loop reads CASSKGPGQGAITEAFF. The CDR3 coding sequence is TGTGCCAGTAGTAAGGGACCGGGACAGGGGGCGATCACTGAAGCTTTCTTT.

This chain joins TRBV9 and TRBJ2-4; a possible D gene is TRBD1 (7 bases). Between the trimmed V and J ends, which lost 0 bases and 7 bases, there was a span of 11 bases. The CDR3 extends over 14 amino acids. The germline V gene encodes CDR1 SGDLS and CDR2 YYNGEE. CDR3 protein: CASSVESGGNIQYF. The CDR3 DNA reads TGTGCCAGCAGCGTAGAGTCAGGGGGGAACATTCAGTACTTC.

This clone was detected a few times. The CDR3, as DNA: TGTGCCAGCAGCGCCACGACGGGAGCGGGAGGACTAGATACGCAGTATTTT. This gives the protein CASSATTGAGGLDTQYF. J is TRBJ2-3 and V is TRBV9, with 9 bases lining up with TRBD2. Germline assignment: CDR1 SGDLS and CDR2 YYNGEE. V lost 3 bases to trimming and J lost 5 bases; unmatched junction nucleotides: 13. The CDR3 runs 17 residues.